This T cell receptor (beta chain) was identified in a study of naive and memory T cell subsets. This clonotype showed up just a few times. A UMI-containing oligonucleotide was joined by 3' ligation to the TCR cDNA template. Cells were not sorted; total RNA input targeted 1 to 1000 ng. Trimming pared 8 bases from V and 7 bases from J, leaving 14 bases between. The CDR3 consists of 12 residues. Ligated cDNA underwent four rounds of PCR with nested alpha and beta constant region primers and SP2. Each CDR3 protein gets one entry after TCRdb re-called the 5' RACE reads with MiXCR. The data show more than 45,000 distinct CDR3 sequences, with about 7% seen just once and over 7.5% held by the top ten.

This receptor was obtained from a male donor in good health. The rearrangement uses TRBV23-1 and TRBJ2-5, with D possibly called TRBD1 or TRBD2 (5 bases each). TRBV23-1 is treated as an ORF (open reading frame) with a function not yet certain. CDR3 in DNA: TGCGCCAGCTCTGGGGCGAGCGGGACCCAGTACTTC. Protein product: CASSGASGTQYF.